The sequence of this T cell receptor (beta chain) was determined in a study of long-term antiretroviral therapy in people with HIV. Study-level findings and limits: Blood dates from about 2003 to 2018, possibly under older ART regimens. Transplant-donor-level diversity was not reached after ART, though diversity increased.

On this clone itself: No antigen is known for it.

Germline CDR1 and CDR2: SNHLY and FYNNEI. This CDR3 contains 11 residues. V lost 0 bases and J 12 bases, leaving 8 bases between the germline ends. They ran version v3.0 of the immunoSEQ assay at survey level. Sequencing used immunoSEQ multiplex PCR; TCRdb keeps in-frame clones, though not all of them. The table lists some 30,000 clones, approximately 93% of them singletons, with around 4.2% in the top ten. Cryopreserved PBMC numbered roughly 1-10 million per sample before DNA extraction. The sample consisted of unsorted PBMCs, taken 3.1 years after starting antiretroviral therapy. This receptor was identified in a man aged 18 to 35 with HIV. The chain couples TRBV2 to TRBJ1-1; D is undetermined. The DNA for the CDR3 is TGTGCCAGCAGTGAAGCGCGTTTATCTTTCTTT. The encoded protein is CASSEARLSFF. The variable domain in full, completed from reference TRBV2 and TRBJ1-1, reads EPEVTQTPSHQVTQMGQEVILRCVPISNHLYFYWYRQILGQKVEFLVSFYNNEISEKSEIFDDQFSVERPDGSNFTLKIRSTKLEDSAMYFCASSEARLSFFGQGTRLTVV.